This entry concerns a single TCR beta chain. The repertoire was sequenced with immunoSEQ multiplex PCR; TCRdb's copy has only in-frame clones and lacks some. The sample has about 60,000 clones, roughly 83% seen once. This specimen belongs to a study of OX40 agonist ivuxolimab in advanced cancers. On the study more broadly: With a range of 23 to 79, age averaged 60 years, and approximately 83% were male. There were three patients with partial responses, one having hepatocellular carcinoma and two cutaneous melanoma.

This CDR3 has 16 residues. With 3 bases removed from V and 3 bases from J, the gap between germline ends came to 16 bases. Germline assignment: CDR1 SGHRS and CDR2 YFSETQ. Sequencing was performed on CD4+ or CD8+ T cells sorted from blood, taken in a trial of the OX40 agonist ivuxolimab. This TCR was sampled from an adult with an advanced solid tumor such as melanoma, head and neck, liver or kidney cancer. J is TRBJ2-1 and V is TRBV5-1, with D tentatively TRBD1 or TRBD2 (8 bases each). The CDR3 DNA sequence: TGCGCCAGCAGCTCGGGGGGGACAGGAGGCTACAATGAGCAGTTCTTC. It codes for CASSSGGTGGYNEQFF.